The T cell receptor beta chain under discussion was sequenced for a study of a mutant IDH1 vaccine in newly diagnosed glioma. Study information: Initiation of the vaccine course occurred 4-6 weeks after radiotherapy alone, or alongside temozolomide cycles. Treated patients showed a male proportion of about 62%, a female proportion of around 40%, and a mean age of about 44 years. Antecedent treatment encompassed radiotherapy, temozolomide, or their combination; the majority received both.

On this clone: Its antigen is currently unknown.

The assay was immunoSEQ multiplex PCR, and TCRdb's table has in-frame clones only and misses some. The data show 25,000 to 30,000 clones, about nine tenths seen once. The time point: week 5, during vaccination. It was 300 ug of mutant IDH1 20-mer peptide that made up each vaccine dose, given with topical imiquimod. Germline V gives CDR1 LNHDA, CDR2 SQIVND (reference sequence). The V segment lost 3 bases and the J segment 12 bases; nucleotides outside the gene matches: 7. The CDR3 loop spans 12 amino acids. The rearrangement links TRBV19 to TRBJ2-7, with 8 bases fitting TRBD1. The starting material was peripheral blood mononuclear cells (PBMCs), obtained from a glioma patient whose treatment included an IDH1 peptide vaccine. This TCR was sampled from a middle-aged woman with glioma. Some clones in this sample may be carry-over from other donors' samples. In DNA form, the CDR3 reads TGTGCCAGTAGTATGGGCGGACAGGGTCGGTACTTC. It specifies CASSMGGQGRYF. The entire variable domain, with the rest obtained from reference TRBV19 and TRBJ2-7, is as follows: DGGITQSPKYLFRKEGQNVTLSCEQNLNHDAMYWYRQDPGQGLRLIYYSQIVNDFQKGDIAEGYSVSREKKESFPLTVTSAQKNPTAFYLCASSMGGQGRYFGPGTRLTVT.